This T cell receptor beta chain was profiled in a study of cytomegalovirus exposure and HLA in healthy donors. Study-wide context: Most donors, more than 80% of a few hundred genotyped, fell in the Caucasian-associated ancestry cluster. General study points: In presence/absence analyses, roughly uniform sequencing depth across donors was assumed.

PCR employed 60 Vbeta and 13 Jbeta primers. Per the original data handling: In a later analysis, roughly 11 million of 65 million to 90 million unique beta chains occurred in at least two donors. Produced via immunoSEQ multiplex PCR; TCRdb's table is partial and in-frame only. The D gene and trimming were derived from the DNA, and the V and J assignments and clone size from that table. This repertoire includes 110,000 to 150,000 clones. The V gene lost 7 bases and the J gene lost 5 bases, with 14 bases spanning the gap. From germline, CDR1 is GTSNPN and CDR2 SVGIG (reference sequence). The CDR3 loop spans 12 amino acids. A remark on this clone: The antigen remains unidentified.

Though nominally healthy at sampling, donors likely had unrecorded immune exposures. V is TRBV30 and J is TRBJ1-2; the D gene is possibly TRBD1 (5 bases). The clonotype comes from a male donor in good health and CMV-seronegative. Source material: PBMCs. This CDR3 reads CALHGGTYGYTF. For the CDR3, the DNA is TGTGCCTTGCATGGGGGGACGTATGGCTACACCTTC.